A single sample gave rise to the 10 T cell receptor beta chains below, sequenced in a study of identical twins. One entry per CDR3 protein results from TCRdb running MiXCR on the 5' RACE reads. The sample records 600,000 to 850,000 distinct CDR3 sequences, about 20% being singletons. The data were also submitted as part of a second study, on T cells expressing NK-cell markers.

Material: PBMCs. The receptors originated from a woman aged 18 to 35 in good health.

The sample holds a few counts of this clonotype. This sequence joins TRBV12-3 or TRBV12-4 and TRBJ2-2; D uncertain. There are 13 residues in the CDR3. V gave up 1 base and J gave up 7 bases, with 7 bases separating them. CDR3 sequence (DNA): TGTGCCAGCAGTTTAGGAGCAGGCGGGGAGCTGTTTTTT. It yields the protein CASSLGAGGELFF.

This clonotype was seen repeatedly, ten times or more. The rearrangement uses TRBV10-2 and TRBJ1-2; D might be TRBD1 (5 bases). This CDR3 comprises 13 residues. V shed 8 bases and J shed 4 bases, with 14 bases lying between them. Per the germline V gene, CDR1 is WSHSY and CDR2 is SAAADI. The CDR3 bases are TGCGCCAGCGCCTGGGAGGGGTTCTATGGCTACACCTTC. Translating gives CASAWEGFYGYTF.

This clonotype was picked up many times. This chain uses TRBV20-1 with TRBJ1-1; 7 nucleotides agree with TRBD1. With 2 bases clipped from V and 0 bases from J, the junction kept 6 bases outside the gene matches. Germline V lookup: CDR1 DFQATT, CDR2 SNEGSKA (reference sequence). This CDR3 has 15 amino acids. CDR3 region: CSARRRDSLNTEAFF. In DNA, the CDR3 is TGCAGTGCTAGAAGGCGGGACAGCTTGAACACTGAAGCTTTCTTT.

V gene TRBV10-3 combines with J gene TRBJ2-6, with D hard to call. CDR1 is ENHRY and CDR2 is SYGVKD in the germline V gene. V lost 6 bases and J 0 bases, leaving 12 bases between the germline ends. The CDR3 spans 16 residues. For the CDR3, the DNA is TGTGCCATCAGCGAATTTACAGCCTCTGGGGCCAACGTCCTGACTTTC. This codes for CAISEFTASGANVLTF.

V gene TRBV28 combines with J gene TRBJ2-1, with D unresolved. CDR1 and CDR2 (germline): MDHEN, SYDVKM. The CDR3 length is 11 residues. The CDR3 DNA reads TGTGTCATCGCCGGCAACAATGAGCAGTTCTTC. This translates into CVIAGNNEQFF.

The chain recombines TRBV7-2 with TRBJ2-7; 8 bases match TRBD1. V lost 4 bases, J lost 6 bases, and 5 bases stayed unmatched. The germline V gene encodes CDR1 SGHTA and CDR2 FQGNSA. This CDR3 has 13 residues. The CDR3 is CASSSLDRGEQYF. The CDR3 DNA follows: TGTGCCAGCAGCTCGTTAGACAGGGGCGAGCAGTACTTC.

The V call is TRBV27, the J call TRBJ2-7, with TRBD1 as a possible D gene (6 bases). V lost 1 base, J lost 5 bases, and 12 bases lay in between. The CDR3 runs 14 residues. The germline CDR1 and CDR2 sequences are MNHEY and SMNVEV (reference sequence). The CDR3 coding sequence is TGTGCCAGCAGTTTATTATCAGGGGATCACGAGCAGTACTTC. Amino acid sequence: CASSLLSGDHEQYF.

In this sample, this clonotype turned up a few times. The chain links TRBV9 to TRBJ2-5; 8 bases are shared with TRBD1. With 4 bases clipped from V and 5 bases from J, the junction kept 4 bases outside the gene matches. Per the germline V gene, CDR1 is SGDLS and CDR2 is YYNGEE. The CDR3 loop spans 13 amino acids. CDR3 coding DNA: TGTGCCAGCAGCCAGGGGGCTGGGGAGACCCAGTACTTC. Its protein is CASSQGAGETQYF.

This clonotype was found a few times. J is TRBJ2-7 and V is TRBV5-1; 7 bases line up with TRBD1. The CDR3 totals 15 residues. Unmatched junction bases numbered 10, after V lost 3 bases and J lost 4 bases. Per germline, CDR1 SGHRS and CDR2 YFSETQ. The CDR3 loop is CASSSGQETSYEQYF. The CDR3 nucleotides read TGCGCCAGCAGCTCAGGACAGGAGACGTCATACGAGCAGTACTTC.

This chain connects TRBV5-6 to TRBJ1-2; 8 positions agree with TRBD1. Unmatched junction bases numbered 7, after V lost 4 bases and J lost 8 bases. The CDR3 covers 13 residues. CDR1 is SGHDT, CDR2 YYEEEE, per germline. CDR3: CASSPGQGGGYTF. In nucleotides, the CDR3 is TGTGCCAGCAGCCCCGGACAGGGTGGAGGCTACACCTTC.